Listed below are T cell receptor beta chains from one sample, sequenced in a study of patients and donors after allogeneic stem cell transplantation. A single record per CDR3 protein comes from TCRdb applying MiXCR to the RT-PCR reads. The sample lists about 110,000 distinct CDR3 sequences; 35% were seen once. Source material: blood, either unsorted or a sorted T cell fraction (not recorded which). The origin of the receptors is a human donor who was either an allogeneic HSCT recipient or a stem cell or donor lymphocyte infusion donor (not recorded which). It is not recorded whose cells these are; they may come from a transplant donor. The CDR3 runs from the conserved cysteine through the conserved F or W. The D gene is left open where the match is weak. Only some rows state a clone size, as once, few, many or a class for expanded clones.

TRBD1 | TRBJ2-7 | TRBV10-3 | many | TGTGCCATCAGACCTGGGACAGCGGCCTACGAGCAGTACTTC | CAIRPGTAAYEQYF
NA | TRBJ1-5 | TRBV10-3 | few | TGTGCCATCAGCCAGGAAAGGAGCGACAGCAATCAGCCCCAGCATTTT | CAISQERSDSNQPQHF
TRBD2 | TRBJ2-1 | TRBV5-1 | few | TGCGCCAGCAGCTTACATAGCGGGATAGCCTACAATGAGCAGTTCTTC | CASSLHSGIAYNEQFF
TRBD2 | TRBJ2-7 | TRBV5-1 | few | TGCGCCAGCAGCTTGGAACCCACTAGCGGGAACCACGAGCAGTACTTC | CASSLEPTSGNHEQYF
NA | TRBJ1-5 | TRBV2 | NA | TGTGCCAGCAGTGAAATACCCGGGGGCAATCAGCCCCAGCATTTT | CASSEIPGGNQPQHF
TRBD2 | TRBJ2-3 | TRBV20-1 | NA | TGCAGTGCTAGAGAACCAGCGGGAGGGCCACAAGATACGCAGTATTTT | CSAREPAGGPQDTQYF
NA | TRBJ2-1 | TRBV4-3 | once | TGCGCCAGCAGCCAAGGAAGTGAGCAGTTCTTC | CASSQGSEQFF
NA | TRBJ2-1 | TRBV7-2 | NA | TGTGCCAGCAGCTTAAATTTACGACCTGTCAATGAGCAGTTCTTC | CASSLNLRPVNEQFF
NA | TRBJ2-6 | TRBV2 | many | TGTGCCAGCGGCGATTTTCGGGGAGCGGCCAACGTCCTGACTTTC | CASGDFRGAANVLTF
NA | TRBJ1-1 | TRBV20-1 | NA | TGCAGTGCTCTGACGGTGAACACTGAAGCTTTCTTT | CSALTVNTEAFF
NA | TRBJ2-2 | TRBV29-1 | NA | TGCAGCGTTACTAGGGATACCGGGGAGCTGTTTTTT | CSVTRDTGELFF
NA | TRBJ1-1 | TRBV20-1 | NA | TGCAGTGCTAGACGCAGGCGAACTATGAACACTGAAGCTTTCTTT | CSARRRRTMNTEAFF
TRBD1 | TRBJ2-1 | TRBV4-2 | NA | TGTGCCAGCGGATTCCGGGACAGGGATACTGGTGAGCAGTTCTTC | CASGFRDRDTGEQFF
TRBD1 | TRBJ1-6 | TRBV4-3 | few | TGCGCCAGCAGCCAAACACTCACCGGGACAGGAAATTCACCCCTCCACTTT | CASSQTLTGTGNSPLHF
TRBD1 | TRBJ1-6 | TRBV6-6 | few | TGTGCCAGCAGCTCCGCCCCGGGACAGGGTTCCTATAATTCACCCCTCCACTTT | CASSSAPGQGSYNSPLHF
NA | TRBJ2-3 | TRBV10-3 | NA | TGTGCCACCATGGAGGGCGGATACACAGATACGCAGTATTTT | CATMEGGYTDTQYF
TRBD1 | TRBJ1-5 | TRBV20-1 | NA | TGCAGTGCACAGGGGGATGGTCGGCGGCCCCAGCATTTT | CSAQGDGRRPQHF
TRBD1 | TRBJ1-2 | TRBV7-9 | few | TGTGCCAGCAGCTACAGGGGGCATGGCTACACCTTC | CASSYRGHGYTF
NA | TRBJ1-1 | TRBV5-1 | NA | TGCGCCAGCAGGGACAAGATGAACACTGAAGCTTTCTTT | CASRDKMNTEAFF
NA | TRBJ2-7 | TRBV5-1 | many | TGCGCCAGCACCGAGAACTACGAGCAGTACTTC | CASTENYEQYF
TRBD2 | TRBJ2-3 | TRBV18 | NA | TGTGCCAGCTCACCTGGCGGACTAGCGGGAGGAAAGGGTGATACGCAGTATTTT | CASSPGGLAGGKGDTQYF
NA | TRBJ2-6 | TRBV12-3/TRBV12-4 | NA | TGTGCCAGCAGTTTAACTTCCGGTCCTGGGGCCAACGTCCTGACTTTC | CASSLTSGPGANVLTF
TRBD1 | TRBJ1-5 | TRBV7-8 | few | TGTGCCAGCAGCTCTGGACAGGTTCCAAATCAGCCCCAGCATTTT | CASSSGQVPNQPQHF
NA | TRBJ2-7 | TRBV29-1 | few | TGCAGCGTTGACAGCCTAGAAAGGCACGAGCAGTACTTC | CSVDSLERHEQYF
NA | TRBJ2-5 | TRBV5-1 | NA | TGCGCCAGCAGCAAGACAGGACAAGAGACCCAGTACTTC | CASSKTGQETQYF
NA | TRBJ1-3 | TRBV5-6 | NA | TGTGCCAGCAGTTCCCCCGGGACACCGTCTGGAAACACCATATATTTT | CASSSPGTPSGNTIYF
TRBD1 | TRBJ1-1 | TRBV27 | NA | TGTGCCAGCAGTCGACAGGGCTCTGAAGCTTTCTTT | CASSRQGSEAFF
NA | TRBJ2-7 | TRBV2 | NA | TGTGCCAGCACTCCGAGGGTCCTATCCTACGAGCAGTACTTC | CASTPRVLSYEQYF
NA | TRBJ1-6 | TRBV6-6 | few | TGTGCCAGCGTCACCCTGTATAATTCACCCCTCCACTTT | CASVTLYNSPLHF
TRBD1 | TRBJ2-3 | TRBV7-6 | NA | TGTGCCAGCAGCTTTCTGACAGGGTTCACAGATACGCAGTATTTT | CASSFLTGFTDTQYF
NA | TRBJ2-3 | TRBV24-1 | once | TGTGCCACGAGCGGTACTAGCACAGATACGCAGTATTTT | CATSGTSTDTQYF
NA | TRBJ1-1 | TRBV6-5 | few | TGTGCCAGCAGCCCAACCATAGGACACAACACTGAAGCTTTCTTT | CASSPTIGHNTEAFF
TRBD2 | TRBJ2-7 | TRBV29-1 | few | TGCAGCGTCGCCGGGACTAGCGGGAGTTACGAGCAGTACTTC | CSVAGTSGSYEQYF
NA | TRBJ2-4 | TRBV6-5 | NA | TGTGCCAGCAGCCCAGGGACGGCGGAGGACATTCAGTACTTC | CASSPGTAEDIQYF
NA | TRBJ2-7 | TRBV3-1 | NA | TGTGCCAGCAGCCAAACAGGGCTCGGCGAGCAGTACTTC | CASSQTGLGEQYF
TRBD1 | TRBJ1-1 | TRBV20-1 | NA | TGCAGTGCTAGCTCCCCGGACAGGGGTGGGGCTGAAGCTTTCTTT | CSASSPDRGGAEAFF
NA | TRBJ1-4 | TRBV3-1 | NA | TGTGCCAGCAGTCCTTCTCTGACAGTCACTAATGAAAAACTGTTTTTT | CASSPSLTVTNEKLFF
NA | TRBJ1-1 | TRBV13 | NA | TGTGCCAGCAGCTTAGGCCTGGTAACCACCGAAGCTTTCTTT | CASSLGLVTTEAFF
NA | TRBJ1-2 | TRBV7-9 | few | TGTGCCAGCAGCTTGTTAATGAGTGCAGTGGAGGGGACCTTC | CASSLLMSAVEGTF
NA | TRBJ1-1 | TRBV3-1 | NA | TGTGCCAGCAGCCAAGGGGGGCGGGACACTGAAGCTTTCTTT | CASSQGGRDTEAFF
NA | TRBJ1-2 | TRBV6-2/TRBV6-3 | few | TGTGCCAGCAGTGAAGGGATTTCTGGCTACACCTTC | CASSEGISGYTF
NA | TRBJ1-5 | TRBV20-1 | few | TGCAGTGCTAGAGCGGGGACCGGGGGCCAGCCCCAGCATTTT | CSARAGTGGQPQHF
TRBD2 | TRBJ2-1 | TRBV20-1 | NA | TGCAGTGCCCCAAGCCAGGCTAGCGGGAACAATGAGCAGTTCTTC | CSAPSQASGNNEQFF
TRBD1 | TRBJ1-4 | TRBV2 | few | TGTGCCAGCAGTGACAGGGGGCAAGGAAAACTGTTTTTT | CASSDRGQGKLFF
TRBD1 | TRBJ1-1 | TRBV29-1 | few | TGCAGCGCCACAGGGGGAGGGAACACTGAAGCTTTCTTT | CSATGGGNTEAFF
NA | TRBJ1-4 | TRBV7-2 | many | TGTGCCAGCAGCCCCCGAGGAGGGGGAACTAATGAAAAACTGTTTTTT | CASSPRGGGTNEKLFF
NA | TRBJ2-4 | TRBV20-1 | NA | TGCAGTGCTATCTCTGGGGGCGCGCAAAACATTCAGTACTTC | CSAISGGAQNIQYF
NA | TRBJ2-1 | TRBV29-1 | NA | TGCAGCGTTGACGGGAGTAGCTACAATGAGCAGTTCTTC | CSVDGSSYNEQFF
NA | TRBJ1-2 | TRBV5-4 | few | TGTGCCAGCAGCTTGGGGGAGCACAGGTACTATGGCTACACCTTC | CASSLGEHRYYGYTF
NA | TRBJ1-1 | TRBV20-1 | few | TGCAGTGCTAGAGAGGTAGACAGACAGGCTTTCTTT | CSAREVDRQAFF
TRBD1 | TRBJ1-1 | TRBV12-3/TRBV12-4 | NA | TGTGCCAGCAGGACAGGGGGATTGAACACTGAAGCTTTCTTT | CASRTGGLNTEAFF
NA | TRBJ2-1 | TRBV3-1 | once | TGTGCCAGCAGCCACTCCCGGAGGGCGTCCTACAATGAGCAGTTCTTC | CASSHSRRASYNEQFF
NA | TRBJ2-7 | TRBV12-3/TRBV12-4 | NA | TGTGCCAGCAGCCCCCAAAAGGGGGGACTCTACGAGCAGTACTTC | CASSPQKGGLYEQYF
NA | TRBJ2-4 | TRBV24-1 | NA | TGTGCCACCACTCGTGCGGGGAGACGGGCCAAAAACATTCAGTACTTC | CATTRAGRRAKNIQYF
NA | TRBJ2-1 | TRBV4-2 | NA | TGTGCCAGCAGCCAGAGTAGCCAAGCACTATACAATGAGCAGTTCTTC | CASSQSSQALYNEQFF
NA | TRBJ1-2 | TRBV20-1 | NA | TGCAGTGCCATTAATGGCTACACCTTC | CSAINGYTF
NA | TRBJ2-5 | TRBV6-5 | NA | TGTGCCAGCAGTTATGACGGACTGGAGACCCAGTACTTC | CASSYDGLETQYF